The 21 T cell receptor beta chains listed next were all sequenced from one sample in a study of radiation and T cells in renal cell carcinoma (dated by TCRdb to the early 2020s). Library generation was performed with the immunoSEQ multiplex PCR assay. In TCRdb, the immuneACCESS table is reduced to in-frame sequences with V and J assigned. These tables do not hold every clone; where another copy was compared, an unresolved V gene accounts for under half, and the others remain unexplained. This sample holds around 15,000 clones; around 50% were observed only once. Of the sample, around 38% is held by the ten largest clones. According to the study, the label for this sample's time point signals: tumor resected at nephrectomy. The sample's treatment or condition label, in plain terms: 15 Gy SBRT to primary tumor, nephrectomy 4 weeks later. This specimen consisted of tumor tissue, obtained from a patient whose treatment included radiotherapy and nephrectomy. These receptors originate from a woman aged 55-70 years with renal cell carcinoma.

The V and J genes are TRBV6-5 and TRBJ2-2, with TRBD1 matching 7 bases. The germline CDR1 and CDR2 sequences are MNHEY and SVGAGI. V lost 4 bases, J lost 3 bases, and 8 bases stayed unmatched. The CDR3 contains 16 residues. For the CDR3, the DNA is TGTGCCAGCAGTTTTCCGACAGGGATGGACACCGGGGAGCTGTTTTTT. Translation gives CASSFPTGMDTGELFF.

The chain has TRBV4-1 and TRBJ2-6, with 8 bases identical to TRBD1. V shed 0 bases and J 0 bases; nucleotides not matched to a gene: 4. This CDR3 is 18 amino acids long. CDR1 MGHRA and CDR2 YSYEKL come from the germline V gene. Here the CDR3 reads CASSQDAGTGSGANVLTF. As DNA, the CDR3 is TGCGCCAGCAGCCAAGATGCCGGGACAGGCTCTGGGGCCAACGTCCTGACTTTC.

The gene calls are TRBV4-1 and TRBJ2-7; D not certain. The CDR3 extends over 14 amino acids. CDR1 and CDR2 (germline): MGHRA, YSYEKL. Trimming shortened V by 1 base and J by 3 bases, and 10 bases separated the two germline ends. The CDR3 reads CASSQVGVGYEQYF. CDR3 in DNA: TGCGCCAGCAGCCAAGTAGGCGTTGGCTACGAGCAGTACTTC.

This clone appeared a few times. This CDR3 reads CAISEPGVNYGYTF. CDR3 bases: TGTGCCATCAGTGAGCCGGGAGTAAACTATGGCTACACCTTC. The chain couples TRBV10-3 to TRBJ1-2; no clear D gene. CDR1 is ENHRY and CDR2 is SYGVKD in the germline V gene. V lost 2 bases and J 2 bases, leaving 9 bases between the germline ends. The CDR3 runs 14 residues.

The gene calls are TRBV10-3 and TRBJ1-3, with D unclear. In germline, CDR1 is ENHRY, CDR2 SYGVKD. This CDR3 spans 11 amino acids. V dropped 2 bases and J dropped 7 bases, with 3 bases sitting between them. Written as DNA, the CDR3 is TGTGCCATCAGTGAGGGGAACACCATATATTTT. It translates to CAISEGNTIYF.

V is TRBV27 and J is TRBJ2-5; D unclear. Germline V gene sequence: CDR1 MNHEY, CDR2 SMNVEV (reference sequence). V was cut by 4 bases and J by 4 bases, with 10 bases left in between. The CDR3 consists of 13 residues. The CDR3 bases are TGTGCCAGCAGTTCCAGTTTCTCAGAGACCCAGTACTTC. This encodes CASSSSFSETQYF.

The chain employs TRBV2 and TRBJ2-5; 10 bases are shared with TRBD1. With V trimmed by 3 bases and J by 5 bases, 6 bases remained unmatched. CDR3 length: 15 residues. CDR1 is SNHLY and CDR2 is FYNNEI in the germline V gene. DNA of the CDR3: TGTGCCAGCAGTGAGGACAGGGGGTTTAGGGAGACCCAGTACTTC. This encodes CASSEDRGFRETQYF.

There are a few counts of this clone. The chain recombines TRBV29-1 with TRBJ1-1; no clear D. The V end was cut by 1 base, the J end by 1 base, with 10 bases between. Germline-derived CDR1 and CDR2 are SQVTM and ANQGSEA. This CDR3 comprises 14 residues. CDR3 in DNA: TGCAGCGTTGAAGGCAGCGCCAGGAACACTGAAGCTTTCTTT. Its protein product is CSVEGSARNTEAFF.

This clone was detected only a few times. The V and J genes are TRBV7-3 and TRBJ2-7; 8 bases fit TRBD2. The CDR3 sequence is 14 residues long. V was clipped by 4 bases and J by 4 bases; unmatched bases: 6. Germline lookup yields CDR1 SGHTA and CDR2 FQGTGA. CDR3 protein: CASSSMGLGYEQYF. The CDR3, as DNA: TGTGCCAGCAGCTCAATGGGACTAGGGTACGAGCAGTACTTC.

Notes on this clone: Other nucleotide sequences in the sample specify the same CDR3. V and J are TRBV6-4 and TRBJ2-3; D may be TRBD2 (5 bases). Trimming shortened V by 4 bases and J by 3 bases, and 5 bases separated the two germline ends. CDR1 and CDR2 from the germline V gene are MRHNA and SNTAGT. This CDR3 has 12 residues. This CDR3 reads CASSGGTDTQYF. The CDR3 DNA reads TGTGCCAGCAGTGGAGGGACAGATACGCAGTATTTT.

This clone came up a few times. The V call is TRBV7-6, the J call TRBJ1-5; D call uncertain. Germline lookup yields CDR1 SGHVS and CDR2 FNYEAQ. The CDR3 extends over 14 amino acids. Trimming removed 1 base at V and 3 bases at J, with 7 bases between. The CDR3 DNA reads as TGTGCCAGCAGCTTAGGCCCAGTCAATCAGCCCCAGCATTTT. As protein: CASSLGPVNQPQHF.

The J gene is TRBJ2-1, the V gene TRBV28; 10 bases are shared with TRBD2. The CDR3 has 15 amino acids. Germline V CDR1 and CDR2: MDHEN, SYDVKM. V lost 9 bases to trimming and J lost 12 bases; unmatched junction nucleotides: 17. The CDR3 region is CASRTSGTPLRGQFF. Here the CDR3 DNA reads TGTGCCAGTAGAACTAGCGGGACCCCCCTTAGAGGGCAGTTCTTC.

As DNA, the CDR3 is TGTGCCAGCAGTGAACCACATCGGACAGGGGGTGGCTATGGCTACACCTTC. This gives the protein CASSEPHRTGGGYGYTF. The chain employs TRBV6-1 and TRBJ1-2, with TRBD1 identical over 10 bases. This CDR3 comprises 17 residues. Germline-derived CDR1 and CDR2 are MNHNS and SASEGT. Unmatched junction bases numbered 10, after V lost 2 bases and J lost 4 bases.

This clone was seen only a few times. This chain links TRBV10-3 with TRBJ1-3; D gene uncertain. V gave up 6 bases and J gave up 1 base, with 16 bases separating them. The CDR3 has 16 residues. CDR1 and CDR2 (germline): ENHRY, SYGVKD. This CDR3 is CAIRAGRVGSGNTIYF. The CDR3 coding sequence is TGTGCCATCAGAGCGGGTCGAGTCGGATCTGGAAACACCATATATTTT.

This clone was seen repeatedly, ten times or more. This CDR3 is also generated by other DNA sequences in the sample. The CDR3 region is CASSLGYRDEQYF. CDR3 DNA: TGTGCCAGCAGCTTAGGGTATAGGGACGAGCAGTACTTC. The rearrangement links TRBV11-3 to TRBJ2-7; D is unclear. Trimming left V 1 base short and J 5 bases short, with 9 bases between. The CDR3 consists of 13 residues. Looked up from germline, CDR1 is SGHNT and CDR2 is YENEEA.

This clone was seen at least ten times. J is TRBJ1-5 and V is TRBV19, with D unresolved. The CDR3 totals 14 residues. Germline V CDR1 and CDR2: LNHDA, SQIVND (reference sequence). V was pared by 7 bases and J by 1 base, with 11 bases between. CDR3 in DNA: TGTGCCAGTAATCTCGGGGAGAGCAATCAGCCCCAGCATTTT. Translated: CASNLGESNQPQHF.

About this clone: This same CDR3 is encoded by further DNA sequences in the sample. The chain links TRBV7-2 to TRBJ2-5; no clear D gene. Trimming pared 1 base from V and 0 bases from J, leaving 3 bases between. The CDR3 has 13 residues. The germline CDR1 and CDR2 sequences are SGHTA and FQGNSA. The CDR3 is CASSLVYQETQYF. The CDR3 bases are TGTGCCAGCAGCTTAGTATACCAAGAGACCCAGTACTTC.

The V call is TRBV28, the J call TRBJ2-1, with D possibly TRBD1 on 6 matching bases. This CDR3 is 17 amino acids long. CDR1 is MDHEN, CDR2 SYDVKM, per germline. The V and J ends lost 5 bases and 5 bases respectively, with 22 bases between them. The CDR3 reads CASSAPSQGSNNNEQFF. The CDR3 DNA sequence: TGTGCCAGCAGTGCCCCCTCCCAGGGGTCCAACAACAATGAGCAGTTCTTC.

The chain uses TRBV19 and TRBJ1-6; the match to TRBD1 covers 8 bases. The trim removed 10 bases at V and 7 bases at J, leaving 21 bases unmatched. The germline gives CDR1 LNHDA, CDR2 SQIVND (reference sequence). The CDR3 spans 18 residues. Here the CDR3 reads CATANTGNRGASNSPLHF. The CDR3 nucleotides read TGTGCCACCGCGAATACCGGAAACAGGGGGGCTTCGAATTCACCCCTCCACTTT. Full variable domain (rest looked up from reference TRBV19 and TRBJ1-6): DGGITQSPKYLFRKEGQNVTLSCEQNLNHDAMYWYRQDPGQGLRLIYYSQIVNDFQKGDIAEGYSVSREKKESFPLTVTSAQKNPTAFYLCATANTGNRGASNSPLHFGNGTRLTVT.

The V and J genes are TRBV19 and TRBJ2-6; no definite D call. Trimming left V 5 bases short and J 4 bases short, with 6 bases between. There are 13 residues in the CDR3. Per germline, CDR1 LNHDA and CDR2 SQIVND (reference sequence). The CDR3 protein is CASSPPGANVLTF. The DNA of the CDR3 is TGTGCCAGTAGTCCCCCAGGGGCCAACGTCCTGACTTTC.

The chain is built from TRBV6-1 and TRBJ1-1; possible D gene TRBD1, 6 bases. V was trimmed by 6 bases and J by 1 base, leaving 15 bases between them. This CDR3 is 15 amino acids long. The germline V gene encodes CDR1 MNHNS and CDR2 SASEGT. CDR3: CASSLFRTANTEAFF. In nucleotides, the CDR3 is TGTGCCAGCAGCCTATTCCGGACAGCGAACACTGAAGCTTTCTTT.